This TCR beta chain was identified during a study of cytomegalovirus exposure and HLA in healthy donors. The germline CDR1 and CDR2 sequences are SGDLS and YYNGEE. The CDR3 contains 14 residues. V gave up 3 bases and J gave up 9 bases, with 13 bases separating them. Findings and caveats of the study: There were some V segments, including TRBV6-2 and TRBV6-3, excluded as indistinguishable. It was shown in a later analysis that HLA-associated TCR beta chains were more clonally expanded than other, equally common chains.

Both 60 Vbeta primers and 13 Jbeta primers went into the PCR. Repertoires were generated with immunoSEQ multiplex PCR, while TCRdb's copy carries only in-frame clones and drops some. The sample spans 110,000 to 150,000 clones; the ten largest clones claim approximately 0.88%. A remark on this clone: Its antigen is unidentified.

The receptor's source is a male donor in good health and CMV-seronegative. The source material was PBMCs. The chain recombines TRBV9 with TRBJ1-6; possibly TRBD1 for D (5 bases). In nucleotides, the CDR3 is TGTGCCAGCAGCGCGATGGGGCGAGGTTCACCCCTCCACTTT. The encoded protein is CASSAMGRGSPLHF.